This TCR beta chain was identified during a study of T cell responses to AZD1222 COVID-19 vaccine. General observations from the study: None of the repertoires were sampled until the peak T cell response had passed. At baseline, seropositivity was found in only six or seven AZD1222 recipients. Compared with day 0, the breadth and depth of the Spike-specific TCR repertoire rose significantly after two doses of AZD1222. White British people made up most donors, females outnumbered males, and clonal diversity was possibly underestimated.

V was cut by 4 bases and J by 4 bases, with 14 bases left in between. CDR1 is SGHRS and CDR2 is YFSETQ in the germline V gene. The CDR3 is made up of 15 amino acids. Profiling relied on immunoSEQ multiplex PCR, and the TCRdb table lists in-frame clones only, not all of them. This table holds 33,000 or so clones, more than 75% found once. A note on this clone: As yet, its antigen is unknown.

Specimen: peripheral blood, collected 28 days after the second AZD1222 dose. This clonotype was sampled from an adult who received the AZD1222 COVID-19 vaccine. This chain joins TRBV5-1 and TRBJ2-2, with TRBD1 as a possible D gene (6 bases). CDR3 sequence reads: CASSPRGGPTGELFF. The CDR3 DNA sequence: TGCGCCAGCAGCCCCCGTGGGGGCCCCACCGGGGAGCTGTTTTTT.